These T cell receptor beta chains were read from a single sample in a study of OX40 agonist ivuxolimab in advanced cancers. Here immunoSEQ multiplex PCR was the method, and the copy in TCRdb shows in-frame clones only, minus some. The table records 100,000 to 110,000 clones, over 75% of them present only once. The sequences come from CD4+ or CD8+ T cells sorted from blood, collected in a trial of the OX40 agonist ivuxolimab. These receptors were taken from an adult with an advanced solid tumor such as melanoma, head and neck, liver or kidney cancer. Both conserved end residues are trimmed from each CDR3.

CDR3 length	V gene	J gene	CDR3 protein
12	TRBV18	TRBJ2-1	ASSPPAGGNEQF
14	TRBV5-4	TRBJ2-3	ASSQGTSGRADTQY
11	TRBV6-1	TRBJ2-5	ASRRTVLETQY
13	TRBV6-1	TRBJ2-1	ASSVEASGYNEQF
12	TRBV30	TRBJ2-7	AWRASGRTYEQY
12	TRBV6-1	TRBJ1-5	ASSFQGSNQPQH
13	TRBV12-2	TRBJ2-3	ASRPPTYFTDAQY
12	TRBV9	TRBJ1-1	ASSVGGGRTEAF
12	TRBV6-1	TRBJ2-7	ASRNTPGYYEQY
18	TRBV5-1	TRBJ2-6	ATSLPGQPGRDSGANVLT
13	TRBV7-9	TRBJ2-3	ASSLAGISTDTQY
12	TRBV10-2	TRBJ2-7	ASSVHRGGYEQY
13	TRBV6-1	TRBJ2-6	ASKRTDPGANVLT
12	TRBV5-1	TRBJ2-7	ASSLRAGTYEQY
12	TRBV9	TRBJ2-6	ASSVDHGANVLT
14	TRBV15	TRBJ2-3	ATSRDLIGGGDTQY
14	TRBV7-9	TRBJ2-3	ASSPGTSGSTDTQY
13	TRBV5-1	TRBJ2-7	ASSFPASGSYEQY
12	TRBV28	TRBJ2-5	ASSFAGSQETQY
13	TRBV7-2	TRBJ2-5	ASTKNGIALETQY
10	TRBV28	TRBJ2-2	ASSEFTGELF
9	TRBV5-1	TRBJ2-5	ASSLVETQY
14	TRBV6-1	TRBJ2-1	ASSEGWGGADNEQF
12	TRBV30	TRBJ2-5	AWSVLRGSETQY
11	TRBV30	TRBJ2-7	AWGPANSYEQY
10	TRBV27	TRBJ1-2	ASSPGGWGYT
13	TRBV6-1	TRBJ2-5	ASNPSWTGGETQY
17	TRBV5-1	TRBJ2-5	ASSLAPRASGGTQETQY